Given below is one T cell receptor (beta chain) in context. Measured with immunoSEQ multiplex PCR; TCRdb has only the in-frame clones, and not every one. Seen here are tens of thousands of clones, about three quarters observed once, and the top ten hold under 7%. This specimen comes from a study of preoperative IRX-2 immunotherapy in early breast cancer. Treatment: preoperative locoregional IRX-2 cytokine immunotherapy. Between the trimmed V and J ends, which lost 3 bases and 1 base, there was a span of 9 bases. The CDR3 totals 14 residues. CDR1 is LNHDA, CDR2 SQIVND, per germline (reference sequence).

V and J are TRBV19 and TRBJ1-1; D unresolved. The receptor was isolated from a human donor with breast cancer. The sequencing used lymph node tissue, collected after IRX-2 immunotherapy. CDR3 nucleotides: TGTGCCAGTAGTATGTGGCAGCGGAACACTGAAGCTTTCTTT. It specifies CASSMWQRNTEAFF.